This T cell receptor (beta chain) was captured by sequencing in a study of blood T cell repertoires in COVID-19. In the study overall: PBMCs, B-cell-depleted T cells, or T cells provided the cDNA or gDNA that made up the material.

This CDR3 contains 15 residues. Between the trimmed V and J ends, which lost 3 bases and 1 base, there was a span of 15 bases. Looked up from germline, CDR1 is DFQATT and CDR2 is SNEGSKA (reference sequence). In the study's own analysis: Estimated nucleated cell counts came from reference gene primer amplification. TCRdb's table, derived via immunoSEQ multiplex PCR, lists solely in-frame clones and lacks some. D and trimming were read from the DNA, whereas the V and J calls and clone size are those reported in that table. The sample has some 220,000 clones; 70% to 90% are singletons. This clone was seen only a few times.

The chain recombines TRBV20-1 with TRBJ1-2, with D maybe TRBD1 (5 bases). This TCR was sampled from a woman aged 18-30 years who had recovered from COVID-19. The material sequenced was peripheral blood. This CDR3 reads CSASSVGVLNYGYTF. The CDR3 nucleotides are TGCAGTGCTAGTAGCGTAGGGGTCCTTAACTATGGCTACACCTTC.